The 14 T cell receptor beta chains in this list originate from one sample, sequenced in a study of cytomegalovirus exposure and HLA in healthy donors. 13 Jbeta primers and 60 Vbeta primers were used for the PCR. Repertoires were generated with immunoSEQ multiplex PCR, while TCRdb's copy carries only in-frame clones and drops some. The profile shows 100,000 to 150,000 clones, roughly four fifths of them singletons. Sequencing input: PBMCs. These receptors originate from a male donor in good health and CMV-seronegative.

The chain combines TRBV10-3 with TRBJ2-5; no reliable D call. This CDR3 spans 15 amino acids. V lost 2 bases, J lost 1 base, and 11 bases lay in between. Germline V gene sequence: CDR1 ENHRY, CDR2 SYGVKD. The CDR3 protein is CAISETQTPQETQYF. The CDR3, as DNA: TGTGCCATCAGTGAGACACAGACCCCCCAAGAGACCCAGTACTTC.

This chain links TRBV28 with TRBJ1-2; D is possibly TRBD1 (6 bases). Trimming cost V 4 bases and J 7 bases, with 16 bases left between them. Germline CDR1 and CDR2: MDHEN and SYDVKM. This CDR3 region has 14 residues. CDR3 nucleotides: TGTGCCAGCAGTTCCCTGGGCTTCAGGGGTGGCTACACCTTC. Translated, it gives CASSSLGFRGGYTF.

The genes are TRBV4-3 and TRBJ2-1; the match to TRBD2 covers 11 bases. The CDR3 totals 16 residues. CDR1 LGHNA and CDR2 YSLEER come from the germline V gene. The V gene end was trimmed by 2 bases and the J gene end by 2 bases; junction bases not matched to a gene: 2. The CDR3 DNA reads as TGCGCCAGCAGCCAATCTAGCGGGGGGCCCTACAATGAGCAGTTCTTC. Translation gives CASSQSSGGPYNEQFF.

The rearrangement joins TRBV11-2 to TRBJ2-2; tentative D call: TRBD1 (8 bases). The V gene lost 5 bases and the J gene lost 6 bases, with 10 bases spanning the gap. Germline-derived CDR1 and CDR2 are SGHAT and FQNNGV. The CDR3 has 13 residues. CDR3 loop: CASSTGGAGELFF. DNA of the CDR3: TGTGCCAGCAGCACAGGGGGGGCCGGGGAGCTGTTTTTT.

The chain couples TRBV6-6 to TRBJ2-1, with 11 bases fitting TRBD1. The CDR3 sequence is 15 residues long. Germline trimming cut 4 bases from V and 10 bases from J; bases unmatched to any gene: 9. CDR1 MNHNY and CDR2 SVGAGI come from the germline V gene (reference sequence). The CDR3 is CASSFEWTGGVEQFF. Written as DNA, the CDR3 is TGTGCCAGCAGTTTCGAGTGGACAGGGGGCGTCGAGCAGTTCTTC.

This chain joins TRBV4-2 and TRBJ2-1; D gene uncertain. The V end was cut by 5 bases, the J end by 6 bases, with 17 bases between. Germline assignment: CDR1 LGHNA and CDR2 YNFKEQ. The CDR3 is made up of 15 amino acids. This CDR3 reads CASSEFWSASNEQFF. The DNA for the CDR3 is TGTGCCAGCAGCGAATTTTGGTCCGCCAGCAATGAGCAGTTCTTC.

This chain joins TRBV9 and TRBJ1-2, with 9 nucleotides matching TRBD1. With V trimmed by 4 bases and J by 3 bases, 22 bases remained unmatched. Germline V gene sequence: CDR1 SGDLS, CDR2 YYNGEE. The CDR3 covers 20 residues. The CDR3 region is CASSSFMLRTGDRRDYGYTF. DNA for the CDR3: TGTGCCAGCAGCTCCTTTATGCTGCGGACAGGGGACCGCAGGGACTATGGCTACACCTTC.

The chain links TRBV11-3 to TRBJ2-5, with 8 nucleotides matching TRBD2. Germline V CDR1 and CDR2: SGHNT, YENEEA. The CDR3 contains 14 residues. V was clipped by 5 bases and J by 1 base; unmatched bases: 3. CDR3 region: CASSRGGTQETQYF. The CDR3 DNA follows: TGTGCCAGCAGCCGGGGGGGGACCCAAGAGACCCAGTACTTC.

The rearrangement uses TRBV15 and TRBJ2-3, with D maybe TRBD2 (6 bases). The germline gives CDR1 LNHNV, CDR2 YYDKDF (reference sequence). This CDR3 is 17 amino acids long. The germline V and J ends were trimmed by 0 bases and 8 bases, with 21 bases remaining between them. CDR3 amino acids: CATSRDFLASQGRTQYF. The CDR3 DNA sequence: TGTGCCACCAGCAGAGATTTCCTAGCGTCCCAAGGGCGTACGCAGTATTTT.

This chain uses TRBV25-1 with TRBJ1-5; D is undetermined. Per the germline V gene, CDR1 is MGHDK and CDR2 is SYGVNS. CDR3 length: 12 residues. V shed 4 bases and J shed 3 bases, with 4 bases lying between them. The CDR3: CASSAYNQPQHF. Here the CDR3 DNA reads TGTGCCAGCAGTGCCTACAATCAGCCCCAGCATTTT.

This clone was detected only a few times. The V gene is TRBV5-1, the J gene TRBJ2-1; TRBD2 matches 10 bases. The CDR3 is 15 residues long. Trimming removed 3 bases from V and 4 bases from J; junction bases left unmatched: 4. Germline V gives CDR1 SGHRS, CDR2 YFSETQ. The DNA for the CDR3 is TGCGCCAGCAGCTCCGTGACTAGCGGGTACAATGAGCAGTTCTTC. It yields the protein CASSSVTSGYNEQFF.

The chain has TRBV7-6 and TRBJ1-1, with a tentative D call TRBD1 (6 bases). The CDR3 has 13 amino acids. CDR1 is SGHVS and CDR2 is FNYEAQ in the germline V gene. Deletions cut 5 bases from V and 3 bases from J, with 10 bases between. CDR3 protein: CASSPTGDTEAFF. CDR3 in DNA: TGTGCCAGCAGCCCGACAGGCGACACTGAAGCTTTCTTT.

This chain connects TRBV19 to TRBJ1-5, with D tentatively TRBD1 (5 bases). This CDR3 has 14 amino acids. Germline CDR1 is LNHDA and CDR2 is SQIVND (reference sequence). V was pared by 6 bases and J by 3 bases, with 12 bases between. DNA for the CDR3: TGTGCCAGTAGCGCCTCAGGGTACAATCAGCCCCAGCATTTT. Translation: CASSASGYNQPQHF.

This clone was counted once. V usage is TRBV4-3 and J usage is TRBJ2-1; D may be TRBD1 (7 bases). Per germline, CDR1 LGHNA and CDR2 YSLEER. The CDR3 has 16 residues. Trimming removed 2 bases from V and 4 bases from J, with 15 bases in between. This chain's CDR3 is CASSQTWGDRYNEQFF. The CDR3, as DNA: TGCGCCAGCAGCCAAACCTGGGGGGACAGATACAATGAGCAGTTCTTC.